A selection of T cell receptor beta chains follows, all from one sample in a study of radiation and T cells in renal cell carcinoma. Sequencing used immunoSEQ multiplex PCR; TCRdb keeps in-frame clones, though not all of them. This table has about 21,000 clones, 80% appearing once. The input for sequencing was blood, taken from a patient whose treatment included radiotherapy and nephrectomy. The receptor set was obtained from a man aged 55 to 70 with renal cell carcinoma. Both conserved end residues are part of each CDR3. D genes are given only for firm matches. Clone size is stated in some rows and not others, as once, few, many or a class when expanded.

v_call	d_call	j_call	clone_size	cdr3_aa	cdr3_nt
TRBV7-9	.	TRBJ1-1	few	CASSLVGEGTEAFF	TGTGCCAGCAGCTTAGTAGGGGAGGGCACTGAAGCTTTCTTT
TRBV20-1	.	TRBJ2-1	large	CIAAGNNEQFF	TGCATAGCGGCCGGGAACAATGAGCAGTTCTTC
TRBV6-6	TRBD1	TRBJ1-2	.	CASSSAGTASDYGYTF	TGTGCCAGCAGTTCGGCCGGGACAGCATCGGACTATGGCTACACCTTC
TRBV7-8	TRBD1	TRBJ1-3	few	CASSLDTGAAGNTIYF	TGTGCCAGCAGCTTGGACACAGGGGCAGCTGGAAACACCATATATTTT
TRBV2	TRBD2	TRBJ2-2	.	CASTSGKNTGELFF	TGTGCCAGCACTAGCGGGAAAAACACCGGGGAGCTGTTTTTT
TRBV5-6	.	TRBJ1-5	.	CASSPLGGAQPQHF	TGTGCCAGCAGCCCCCTGGGGGGGGCCCAGCCCCAGCATTTT
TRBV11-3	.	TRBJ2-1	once	CASSLEDNNEQFF	TGTGCCAGCAGCTTAGAAGACAACAATGAGCAGTTCTTC
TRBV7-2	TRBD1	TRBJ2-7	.	CASSFSGTGAYEQYF	TGTGCCAGCAGCTTCTCCGGGACAGGGGCCTACGAGCAGTACTTC
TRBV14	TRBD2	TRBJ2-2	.	CASSQRLAAELFF	TGTGCCAGCAGCCAAAGACTAGCGGCGGAGCTGTTTTTT
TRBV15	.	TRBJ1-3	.	CATSRLEVSGNTIYF	TGTGCCACCAGCAGACTGGAAGTGAGTGGAAACACCATATATTTT
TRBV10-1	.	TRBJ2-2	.	CASRERADTGELFF	TGCGCCAGCAGAGAGCGGGCCGACACCGGGGAGCTGTTTTTT
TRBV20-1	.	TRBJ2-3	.	CSATSPDTQYF	TGCAGTGCTACAAGCCCAGATACGCAGTATTTT
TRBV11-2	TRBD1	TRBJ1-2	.	CASSLGQGALGYTF	TGTGCCAGCAGCTTAGGGCAGGGGGCGCTCGGCTACACCTTC
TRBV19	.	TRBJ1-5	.	CASTWTGSNQPQHF	TGTGCCAGTACTTGGACGGGGAGCAATCAGCCCCAGCATTTT
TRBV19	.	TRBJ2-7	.	CASSIDLEAYTYEQYF	TGTGCCAGTAGTATAGATCTGGAGGCATATACCTACGAGCAGTACTTC
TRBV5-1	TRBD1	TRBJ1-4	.	CASSLTGGSNEKLFF	TGCGCCAGCAGCTTAACAGGGGGCAGCAATGAAAAACTGTTTTTT
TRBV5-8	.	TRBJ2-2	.	CASSLAYSPLLFF	TGTGCCAGCAGCTTGGCCTACTCACCTCTCCTGTTTTTT
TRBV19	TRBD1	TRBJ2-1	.	CASSGGTGSEQFF	TGTGCCAGTAGTGGTGGGACAGGGTCTGAGCAGTTCTTC
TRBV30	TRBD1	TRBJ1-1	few	CAWSSSGGSVAFF	TGTGCCTGGAGTTCGTCAGGGGGCTCCGTAGCTTTCTTT
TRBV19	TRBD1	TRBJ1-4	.	CASSRAGGSNEKLFF	TGTGCCAGTAGTAGAGCAGGGGGCTCTAATGAAAAACTGTTTTTT
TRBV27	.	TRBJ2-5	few	CASSPALAGQETQYF	TGTGCCAGCAGTCCTGCTTTGGCGGGGCAAGAGACCCAGTACTTC
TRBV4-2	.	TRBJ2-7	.	CASSQDHERSYEQYF	TGTGCCAGCAGCCAAGATCACGAGAGATCCTACGAGCAGTACTTC
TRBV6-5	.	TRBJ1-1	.	CASSYSWEGSYTEAFF	TGTGCCAGCAGTTATAGTTGGGAGGGATCTTACACTGAAGCTTTCTTT
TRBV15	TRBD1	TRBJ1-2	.	CATSSLEGARGYTF	TGTGCCACCAGCAGTTTGGAGGGGGCGAGGGGCTACACCTTC
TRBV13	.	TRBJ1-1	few	CASSSVQGSGQNTEAFF	TGTGCCAGCAGCTCAGTCCAGGGTTCAGGGCAGAACACTGAAGCTTTCTTT
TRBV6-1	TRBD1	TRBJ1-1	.	CASRETGRRSEAFF	TGTGCCAGCAGGGAGACAGGGAGAAGGTCTGAAGCTTTCTTT
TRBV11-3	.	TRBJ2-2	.	CASSYQGHTGELFF	TGTGCCAGCAGCTACCAGGGGCACACCGGGGAGCTGTTTTTT
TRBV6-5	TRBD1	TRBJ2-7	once	CASSPSGQGSYEQYF	TGTGCCAGCAGTCCCTCGGGACAGGGGAGCTACGAGCAGTACTTC
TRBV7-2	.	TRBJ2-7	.	CASSFGRDYEQYF	TGTGCCAGCAGCTTCGGACGGGACTACGAGCAGTACTTC
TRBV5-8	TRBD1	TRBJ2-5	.	CASQTGFQETQYF	TGTGCCAGCCAGACAGGGTTCCAAGAGACCCAGTACTTC
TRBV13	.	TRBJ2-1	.	CASSPPLLARNNEQFF	TGTGCCAGCAGCCCCCCATTGCTAGCACGGAACAATGAGCAGTTCTTC
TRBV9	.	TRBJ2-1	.	CASSAGIGSNEQFF	TGTGCCAGCAGCGCCGGGATCGGGAGTAATGAGCAGTTCTTC
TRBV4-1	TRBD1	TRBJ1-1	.	CASSQDLILGQGVVTEAFF	TGCGCCAGCAGCCAAGATTTAATTTTGGGCCAGGGGGTCGTCACTGAAGCTTTCTTT
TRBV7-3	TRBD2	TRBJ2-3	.	CASSELAGGSTQYF	TGTGCCAGCAGCGAACTAGCGGGAGGCAGTACGCAGTATTTT
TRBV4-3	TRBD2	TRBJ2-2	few	CASSQDRGGAHTGELFF	TGCGCCAGCAGCCAAGATCGGGGGGGAGCGCACACCGGGGAGCTGTTTTTT
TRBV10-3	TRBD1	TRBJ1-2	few	CAIHPTGVDGYTF	TGTGCCATCCACCCCACAGGGGTGGACGGCTACACCTTC
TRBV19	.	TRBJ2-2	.	CASSIHRSWERAGELFF	TGTGCCAGTAGTATACATCGGTCGTGGGAGAGGGCCGGGGAGCTGTTTTTT
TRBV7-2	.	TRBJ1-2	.	CASSLRVSTLGYYGYTF	TGTGCCAGCAGCTTACGAGTCAGCACCCTTGGGTACTATGGCTACACCTTC
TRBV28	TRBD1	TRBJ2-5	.	CASRLRDRVLLETQYF	TGTGCCAGCAGACTCCGGGACAGGGTCCTTTTAGAGACCCAGTACTTC
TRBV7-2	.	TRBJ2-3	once	CASSLARGTDTQYF	TGTGCCAGCAGCTTAGCTAGGGGCACAGATACGCAGTATTTT
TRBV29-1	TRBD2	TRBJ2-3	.	CSVAAGLVSTDTQYF	TGCAGCGTCGCGGCCGGACTAGTTAGCACAGATACGCAGTATTTT
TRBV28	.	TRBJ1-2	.	CASSQVAVSVYGYTF	TGTGCCAGCAGCCAGGTGGCAGTTTCCGTCTATGGCTACACCTTC
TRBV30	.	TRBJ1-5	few	CAWSEGSQPQHF	TGTGCCTGGAGTGAGGGGAGTCAGCCCCAGCATTTT
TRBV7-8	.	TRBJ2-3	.	CASSPLQGGDTQYF	TGTGCCAGCAGCCCTCTCCAGGGAGGCGATACGCAGTATTTT
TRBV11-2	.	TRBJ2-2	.	CASSLRTNTGELFF	TGTGCCAGCAGCTTACGGACAAACACCGGGGAGCTGTTTTTT
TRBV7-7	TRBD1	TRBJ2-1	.	CASSPGTGVSIEQFF	TGTGCTAGCAGCCCCGGGACAGGGGTGTCGATCGAGCAGTTCTTC
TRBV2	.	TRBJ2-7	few	CASSDWSYEQYF	TGTGCCAGCAGCGACTGGTCCTACGAGCAGTACTTC
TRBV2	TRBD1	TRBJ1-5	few	CASKDRGLGGNQPQHF	TGTGCCAGCAAGGATAGGGGGCTTGGGGGCAATCAGCCCCAGCATTTT